This T cell receptor (beta chain) came from a study of regulatory T cells in long-lasting Graves disease. Study in general: Disease was considered persistent Graves' disease after over 5 years of antithyroid drugs (with positive TSH receptor antibodies). Findings of the study overall: Persistent Graves' disease cases displayed lower TCR diversity than newly diagnosed ones. Persistent disease was associated with favored TRBV28 usage and with favored use of TRBJ1-2 and TRBJ2-5. Accuracy may have been reduced by the small sample size.

The time point is: persistent/refractory GD, antithyroid drugs over 5 years with positive TRAb. After RNA was extracted from PBMCs, the TCR library was made from it. On this clonotype itself: Its antigen is undetermined.

V lost 3 bases to trimming and J lost 1 base, with 13 bases between them. The CDR3 sequence is 15 residues long. Germline V lookup: CDR1 SGHDT, CDR2 YYEEEE. Arm-PCR with iRepertoire HTBI primers amplified the CDR3 regions for these TCR beta libraries. TCRdb redid the calling of the multiplex PCR reads with MiXCR, one entry per CDR3 protein. This sample has 600,000 to 850,000 distinct CDR3 sequences, with 30% found just once. The chain carries TRBV5-6 and TRBJ1-1; tentatively, D is TRBD1 (5 bases). The source is a female donor with Graves disease. Sequencing used peripheral blood mononuclear cells (PBMCs), obtained when the disease was refractory, from a patient treated with antithyroid drugs. CDR3 protein: CASSSPRQPNTEAFF. In nucleotides, the CDR3 is TGTGCCAGCAGCTCCCCTCGACAGCCGAACACTGAAGCTTTCTTT.